This TCR beta chain came from a study of blood T cell repertoires in COVID-19. About the research overall: Sample material is recorded as cDNA or gDNA derived from T cells, B-cell-depleted T cells, or PBMCs.

Per germline, CDR1 SGHRS and CDR2 YFSETQ. The CDR3 has 14 amino acids. V shed 0 bases and J 5 bases; nucleotides not matched to a gene: 1. The repertoire was sequenced with immunoSEQ multiplex PCR; TCRdb's copy has only in-frame clones and lacks some. The sample carries roughly 150,000 clones, under 90% recorded once. In its sample, this clone was seen once. This CDR3 is also generated by other DNA sequences in the sample. The sample taken for sequencing was PBMCs or T cells enriched from blood (not recorded which). The chain couples TRBV5-1 to TRBJ1-4; 7 nucleotides align to TRBD1. The sequence derives from a woman in her forties or fifties who had recovered from COVID-19. The CDR3 DNA follows: TGCGCCAGCAGCTTGGGACAGGGAAATGAAAAACTGTTTTTT. It specifies CASSLGQGNEKLFF.